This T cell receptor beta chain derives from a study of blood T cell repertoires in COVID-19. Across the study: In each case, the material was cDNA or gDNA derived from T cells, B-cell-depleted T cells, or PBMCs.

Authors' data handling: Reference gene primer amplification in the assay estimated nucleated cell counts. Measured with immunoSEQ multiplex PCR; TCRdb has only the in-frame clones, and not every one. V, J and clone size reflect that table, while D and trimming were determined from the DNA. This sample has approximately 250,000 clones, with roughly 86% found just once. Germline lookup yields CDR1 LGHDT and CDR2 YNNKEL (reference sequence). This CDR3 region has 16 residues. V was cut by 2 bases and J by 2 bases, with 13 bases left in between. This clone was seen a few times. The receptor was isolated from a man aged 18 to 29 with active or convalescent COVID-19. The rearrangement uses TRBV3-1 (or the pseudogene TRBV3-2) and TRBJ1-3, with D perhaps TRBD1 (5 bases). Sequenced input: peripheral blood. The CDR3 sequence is CASSQTRGWTGNTIYF. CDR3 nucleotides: TGTGCCAGCAGCCAAACCCGGGGGTGGACTGGAAACACCATATATTTT.